The rows below give T cell receptor beta chains drawn from one sample of a study of shared clonotypes between healthy human individuals. Assay used: immunoSEQ multiplex PCR; TCRdb lists only in-frame clones, some missing. This table has 2 million to 2.5 million clones, around 95% appearing once. The sequenced material came from naive CD4+ T cells sorted from blood. The receptors here all came from a man younger than 30 in good health. Each CDR3 is given with its conserved first and last residue. D genes are given only for firm matches. Clone sizes are given selectively: once, few, many, or a class where the clone is expanded.

v_gene,d_gene,len,j_gene,abundance,CDR3nt,CDR3aa
TRBV19,.,12,TRBJ1-4,.,TGTGCCAGTAGTATAGCTGGGGACGCCGCGTTTTTT,CASSIAGDAAFF
TRBV4-3,.,15,TRBJ2-7,.,TGCGCCAGCAGCCAAGGGAAAGGGAGGTCCTACGAGCAGTACTTC,CASSQGKGRSYEQYF
TRBV5-8,.,11,TRBJ1-2,.,TGTGCCAGCAGCTTGGTCAGTGGCTACACCTTC,CASSLVSGYTF
TRBV7-2,.,17,TRBJ1-5,.,TGTGCCAGCAGCTTAGTCGTCGGGAGGCTGAGCAATCAGCCCCAGCATTTT,CASSLVVGRLSNQPQHF
TRBV19,.,16,TRBJ2-1,.,TGTGCCAGTAGTATTTCGCTCAGGAGCTCCTACAATGAGCAGTTCTTC,CASSISLRSSYNEQFF
TRBV9,.,15,TRBJ1-6,once,TGTGCCAGCAGCGCTGAGACAGGCGGGAATTCACCCCTCCACTTT,CASSAETGGNSPLHF
TRBV18,.,15,TRBJ1-5,.,TGTGCCAGCTCACCAAATCCAGTCCCGTCACAGCCCCAGCATTTT,CASSPNPVPSQPQHF
TRBV28,.,14,TRBJ2-7,.,TGTGCCAGCAGCCTGACGTACCCTAAATACGAGCAGTACTTC,CASSLTYPKYEQYF
TRBV7-9,.,13,TRBJ2-2,.,TGTGCCAGCAGCTCTTCGAACACCGGGGAGCTGTTTTTT,CASSSSNTGELFF
TRBV30,TRBD2,14,TRBJ2-2,few,TGTGCCTGTTCTACTAGCGGGGGCACCGGGGAGCTGTTTTTT,CACSTSGGTGELFF
TRBV7-8,.,15,TRBJ2-7,.,TGTGCCAGCAGCTCCTGGACTCAGACCCCCTACGAGCAGTACTTC,CASSSWTQTPYEQYF
TRBV30,TRBD2,13,TRBJ2-7,once,TGTGCCTGGAGGACTAGCGGCACCTACGAGCAGTACTTC,CAWRTSGTYEQYF
TRBV6-6,.,14,TRBJ1-4,.,TGTGCCAGCAGTTTTGGGGAAACTAATGAAAAACTGTTTTTT,CASSFGETNEKLFF